This T cell receptor (beta chain) emerged from a study of siplizumab effects on memory and regulatory T cells. Clones were sequenced by immunoSEQ multiplex PCR, and TCRdb holds only the in-frame ones, with some missing. The data contain around 100,000 clones, around 90% of them singletons. General study results and limits: Mappable CD4+ clones that were alloreactive averaged around 70% Treg-derived with siplizumab versus around 30% in controls. Memory cells seemed less diverse than naive T cells, which also seemed major contributors to the alloresponse.

Regarding this clone: Its antigen is not known.

The sample comprised CD4+ T cells sorted from blood. This receptor was obtained from a human donor in good health.

The CDR3 loop reads CASSQGGNGQPQHF. CDR3 nucleotides: TGCGCCAGCAGCCAAGGGGGCAACGGTCAGCCCCAGCATTTT. The chain uses TRBV5-1 and TRBJ1-5; 7 bases are a match to TRBD1. The CDR3 totals 14 residues. Trimming cost V 4 bases and J 6 bases; bases outside gene matches: 7. Germline CDR1 reads SGHRS; CDR2 reads YFSETQ.